The clone carrying this T cell receptor beta chain has a count of ten or more. The antigen is undetermined. The germline V gene encodes CDR1 MNHEY and CDR2 SVGAGI. Germline trimming cut 6 bases from V and 7 bases from J; bases unmatched to any gene: 3. This CDR3 comprises 14 residues. This sample stems from a study of Graves' ophthalmopathy and Graves' hyperthyroidism. Findings and limits, study-wide: The model's ophthalmopathy progression predictions had approximately 65% sensitivity and over 72% specificity. In blood, most expanded thyroid clonotypes above 0.001 frequency were also detected.

RNA transcripts were the template, and TCR beta CDR3 regions were amplified from them. The first round was an RT-PCR with HTBI primers, and the second round was a multiplex PCR. TCRdb processed the multiplex PCR reads anew with MiXCR; each CDR3 protein has one entry. The sample gives roughly 380,000 distinct CDR3 sequences, approximately 15% of which show up once; 5.5% to 8% is in the top ten. Sequences were obtained from peripheral blood. The sequence was obtained from a young woman with stable Graves' hyperthyroidism. The V and J genes are TRBV6-5 and TRBJ1-6; 10 bases fit TRBD1. The CDR3 is CASRGTGDNSPLHF. The CDR3 nucleotides are TGTGCCAGCAGGGGGACAGGGGACAATTCACCCCTCCACTTT.